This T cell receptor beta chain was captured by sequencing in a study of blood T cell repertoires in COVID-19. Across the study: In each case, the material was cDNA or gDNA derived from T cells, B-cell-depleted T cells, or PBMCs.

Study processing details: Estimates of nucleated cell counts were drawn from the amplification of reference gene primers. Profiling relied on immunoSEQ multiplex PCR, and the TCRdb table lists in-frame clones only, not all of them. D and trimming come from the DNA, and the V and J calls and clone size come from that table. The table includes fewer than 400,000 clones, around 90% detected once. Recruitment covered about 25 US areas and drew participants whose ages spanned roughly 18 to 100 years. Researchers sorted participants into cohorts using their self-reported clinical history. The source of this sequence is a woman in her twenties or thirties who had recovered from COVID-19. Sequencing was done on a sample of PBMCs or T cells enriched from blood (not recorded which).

The DNA for the CDR3 is TGCGCCAGCAGCTCCGGGACAGGGGTGACAGATACGCAGTATTTT. It yields the protein CASSSGTGVTDTQYF. The chain recombines TRBV4-1 with TRBJ2-3, with TRBD1 matching 10 bases. V lost 5 bases to trimming and J lost 3 bases; unmatched junction nucleotides: 5. The germline CDR1 and CDR2 sequences are MGHRA and YSYEKL. The CDR3 runs 15 residues.